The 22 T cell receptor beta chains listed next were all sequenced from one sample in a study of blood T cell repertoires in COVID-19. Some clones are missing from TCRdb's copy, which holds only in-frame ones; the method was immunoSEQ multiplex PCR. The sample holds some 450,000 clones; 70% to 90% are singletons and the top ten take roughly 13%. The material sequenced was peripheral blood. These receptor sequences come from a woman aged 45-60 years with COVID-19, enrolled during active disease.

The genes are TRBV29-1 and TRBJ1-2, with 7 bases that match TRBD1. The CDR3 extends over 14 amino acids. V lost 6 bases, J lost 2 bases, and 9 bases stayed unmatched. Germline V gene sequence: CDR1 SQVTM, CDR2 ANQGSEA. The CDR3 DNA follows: TGCAGCGTCGCCGAGACAGGGCTAAACTATGGCTACACCTTC. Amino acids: CSVAETGLNYGYTF.

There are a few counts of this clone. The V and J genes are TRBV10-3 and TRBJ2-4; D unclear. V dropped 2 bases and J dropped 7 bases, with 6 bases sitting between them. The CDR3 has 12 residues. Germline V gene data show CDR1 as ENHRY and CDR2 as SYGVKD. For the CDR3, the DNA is TGTGCCATCAGTGAGAATATTAACATTCAGTACTTC. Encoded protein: CAISENINIQYF.

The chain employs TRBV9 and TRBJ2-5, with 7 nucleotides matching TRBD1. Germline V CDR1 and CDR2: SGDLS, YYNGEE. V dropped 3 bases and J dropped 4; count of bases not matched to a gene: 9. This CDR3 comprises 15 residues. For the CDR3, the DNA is TGTGCCAGCAGCGGTCTTGGACAGGCGATAGAGACCCAGTACTTC. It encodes CASSGLGQAIETQYF.

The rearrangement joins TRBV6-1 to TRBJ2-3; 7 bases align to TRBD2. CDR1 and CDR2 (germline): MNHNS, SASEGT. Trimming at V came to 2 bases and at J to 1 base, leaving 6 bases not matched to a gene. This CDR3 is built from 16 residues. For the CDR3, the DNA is TGTGCCAGCAGTGAATGGCGGGGGACCGGCACAGATACGCAGTATTTT. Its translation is CASSEWRGTGTDTQYF.

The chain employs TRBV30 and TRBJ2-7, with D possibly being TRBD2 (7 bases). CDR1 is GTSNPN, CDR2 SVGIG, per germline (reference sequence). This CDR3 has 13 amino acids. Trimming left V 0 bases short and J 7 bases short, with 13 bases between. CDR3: CAWSVGGAGEQYF. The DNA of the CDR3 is TGTGCCTGGAGTGTTGGGGGGGCTGGGGAGCAGTACTTC.

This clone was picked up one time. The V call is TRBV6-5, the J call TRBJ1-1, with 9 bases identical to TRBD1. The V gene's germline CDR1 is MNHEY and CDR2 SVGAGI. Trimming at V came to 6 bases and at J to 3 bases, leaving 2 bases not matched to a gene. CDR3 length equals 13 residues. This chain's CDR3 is CASSDRGDTEAFF. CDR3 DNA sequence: TGTGCCAGCAGCGACAGGGGGGACACTGAAGCTTTCTTT.

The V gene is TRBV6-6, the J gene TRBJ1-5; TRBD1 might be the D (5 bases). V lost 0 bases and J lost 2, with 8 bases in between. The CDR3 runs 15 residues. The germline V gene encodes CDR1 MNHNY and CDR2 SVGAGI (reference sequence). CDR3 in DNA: TGTGCCAGCAGTTACTCGACCAGGGGCAATCAGCCCCAGCATTTT. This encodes CASSYSTRGNQPQHF.

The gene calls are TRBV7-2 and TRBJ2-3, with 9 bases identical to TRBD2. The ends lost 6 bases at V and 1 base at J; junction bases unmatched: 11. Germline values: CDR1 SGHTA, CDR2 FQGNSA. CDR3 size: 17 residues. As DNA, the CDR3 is TGTGCCAGCAGTTCCCCCTTTAGCGGGGGACGCACAGATACGCAGTATTTT. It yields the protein CASSSPFSGGRTDTQYF.

Here the CDR3 DNA reads TGTGCCAGCAGAAAAAGGGGGTATCGGGATCGCAATCAGCCCCAGCATTTT. Its translation is CASRKRGYRDRNQPQHF. The rearrangement joins TRBV28 to TRBJ1-5; weak D call: TRBD1 (6 bases). Trimming stripped 6 bases from V and 2 bases from J, with 20 bases between. This CDR3 is 17 amino acids long. From germline, CDR1 is MDHEN and CDR2 SYDVKM.

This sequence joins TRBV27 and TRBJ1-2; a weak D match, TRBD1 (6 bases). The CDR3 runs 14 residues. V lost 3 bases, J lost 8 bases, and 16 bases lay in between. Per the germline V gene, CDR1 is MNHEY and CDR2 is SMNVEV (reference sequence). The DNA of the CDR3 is TGTGCCAGCAGTTTGGAACGGGGGGCTGGAGGCTACACCTTC. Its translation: CASSLERGAGGYTF.

The DNA for the CDR3 is TGTGCCAGTAGTACCCGGGACAGGGGGCTAGATACGCAGTATTTT. Its translation: CASSTRDRGLDTQYF. The chain recombines TRBV19 with TRBJ2-3; 12 nucleotides line up with TRBD1. J lost 5 bases, V lost 4 bases, and 4 bases had no gene match. Germline CDR1 and CDR2: LNHDA and SQIVND (reference sequence). The CDR3 is 15 residues long.

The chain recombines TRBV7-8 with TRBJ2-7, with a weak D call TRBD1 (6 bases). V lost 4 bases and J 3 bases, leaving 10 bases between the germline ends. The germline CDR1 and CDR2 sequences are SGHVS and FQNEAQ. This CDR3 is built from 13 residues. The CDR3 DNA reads TGTGCCAGCAGCTCCAACAGGGACTACGAGCAGTACTTC. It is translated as CASSSNRDYEQYF. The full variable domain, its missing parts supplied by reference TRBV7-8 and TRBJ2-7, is GAGVSQSPRYKVAKRGQDVALRCDPISGHVSLFWYQQALGQGPEFLTYFQNEAQLDKSGLPSDRFFAERPEGSVSTLKIQRTQQEDSAVYLCASSSNRDYEQYFGPGTRLTVT.

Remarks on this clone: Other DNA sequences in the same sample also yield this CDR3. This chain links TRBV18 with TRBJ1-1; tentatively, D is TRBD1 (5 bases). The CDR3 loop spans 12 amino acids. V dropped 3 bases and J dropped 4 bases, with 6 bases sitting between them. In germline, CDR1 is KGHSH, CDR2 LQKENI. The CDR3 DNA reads TGTGCCAGCTCACCCCAGGGCACTGAAGCTTTCTTT. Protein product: CASSPQGTEAFF.

The CDR3 sequence is CATNRGTYEQYF. The CDR3 DNA reads as TGTGCCACCAACCGGGGGACCTACGAGCAGTACTTC. The J gene is TRBJ2-7, the V gene TRBV15; possibly TRBD2 for D (6 bases). The CDR3 is 12 residues long. The V end lost 7 bases, the J end lost 2 bases, and 9 bases lay between the germline ends. From germline, CDR1 is LNHNV and CDR2 YYDKDF (reference sequence).

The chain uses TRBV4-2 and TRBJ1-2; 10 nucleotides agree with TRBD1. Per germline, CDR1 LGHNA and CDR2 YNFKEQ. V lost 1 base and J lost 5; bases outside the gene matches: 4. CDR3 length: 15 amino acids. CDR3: CASSQASGQGYGYTF. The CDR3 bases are TGTGCCAGCAGCCAAGCATCGGGACAGGGGTATGGCTACACCTTC.

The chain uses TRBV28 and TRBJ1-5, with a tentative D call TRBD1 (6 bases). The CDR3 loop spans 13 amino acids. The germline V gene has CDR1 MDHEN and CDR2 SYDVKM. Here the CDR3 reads CATNIYQGQPQHF. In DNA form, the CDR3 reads TGTGCAACTAATATTTATCAGGGGCAGCCCCAGCATTTT. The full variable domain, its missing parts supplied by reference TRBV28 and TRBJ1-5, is DVKVTQSSRYLVKRTGEKVFLECVQDMDHENMFWYRQDPGLGLRLIYFSYDVKMKEKGDIPEGYSVSREKKERFSLILESASTNQTSMYLCATNIYQGQPQHFGDGTRLSIL.

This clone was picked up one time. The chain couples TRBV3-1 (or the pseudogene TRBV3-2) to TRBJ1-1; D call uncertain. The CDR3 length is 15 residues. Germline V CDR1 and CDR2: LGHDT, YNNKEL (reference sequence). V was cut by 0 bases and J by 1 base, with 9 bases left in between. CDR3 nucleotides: TGTGCCAGCAGCCAAGACGGGTTAAGGAACACTGAAGCTTTCTTT. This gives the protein CASSQDGLRNTEAFF.

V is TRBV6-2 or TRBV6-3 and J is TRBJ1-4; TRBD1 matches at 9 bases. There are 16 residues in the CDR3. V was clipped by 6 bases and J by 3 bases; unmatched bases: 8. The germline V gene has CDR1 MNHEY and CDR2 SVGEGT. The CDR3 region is CASSLDRGFANEKLFF. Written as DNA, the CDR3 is TGTGCCAGCAGCCTGGACAGGGGATTTGCTAATGAAAAACTGTTTTTT.

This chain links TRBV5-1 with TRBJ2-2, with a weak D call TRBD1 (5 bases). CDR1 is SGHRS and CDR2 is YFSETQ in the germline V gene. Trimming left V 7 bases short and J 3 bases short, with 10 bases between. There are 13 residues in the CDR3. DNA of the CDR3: TGCGCCAGCGGCCTAGGGGACACCGGGGAGCTGTTTTTT. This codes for CASGLGDTGELFF.

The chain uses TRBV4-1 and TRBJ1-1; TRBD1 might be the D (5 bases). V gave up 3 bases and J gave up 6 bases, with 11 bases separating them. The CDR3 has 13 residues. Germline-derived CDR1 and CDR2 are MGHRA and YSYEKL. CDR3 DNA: TGCGCCAGCAGCCATTTTGGAGGGGCTGAAGCTTTCTTT. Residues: CASSHFGGAEAFF.

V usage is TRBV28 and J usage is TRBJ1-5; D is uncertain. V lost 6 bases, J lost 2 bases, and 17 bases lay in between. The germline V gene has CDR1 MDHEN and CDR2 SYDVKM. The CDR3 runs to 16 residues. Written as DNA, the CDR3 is TGTGCCAGCAGCCGGATCAACTTCGGGGGCAATCAGCCCCAGCATTTT. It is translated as CASSRINFGGNQPQHF.

CDR3 nucleotides: TGTGCCAGCGACAGGGGGAACACTGAAGCTTTCTTT. It yields the protein CASDRGNTEAFF. The chain joins TRBV2 to TRBJ1-1; 8 bases align to TRBD1. V trimming: 8 bases; J trimming: 1 base; junction bases outside the gene matches: 0. This CDR3 is built from 12 residues. CDR1 and CDR2 (germline): SNHLY, FYNNEI.